One sample yielded the 11 T cell receptor beta chains listed below, sequenced in a study of blood T cell repertoires in COVID-19. Repertoires were generated with immunoSEQ multiplex PCR, while TCRdb's copy carries only in-frame clones and drops some. The sample lists roughly 110,000 clones, roughly 81% occurring once. Sequencing used peripheral blood. The receptors stem from a man aged 40-50 years with acute or convalescent COVID-19.

For this clone: Other DNA sequences in the same sample also yield this CDR3. The rearrangement joins TRBV4-1 to TRBJ2-7, with 8 bases identical to TRBD1. The V gene end was trimmed by 0 bases and the J gene end by 3 bases; junction bases not matched to a gene: 4. CDR3 length: 15 amino acids. Germline CDR1 reads MGHRA; CDR2 reads YSYEKL. The chain's CDR3 is CASSQDQGANYEQYF. In DNA form, the CDR3 reads TGCGCCAGCAGCCAAGATCAGGGGGCAAACTACGAGCAGTACTTC.

The chain employs TRBV14 and TRBJ2-3, with TRBD2 identical over 8 bases. Germline CDR1 reads SGHDN; CDR2 reads FVKESK. This CDR3 spans 18 amino acids. V shed 0 bases, J shed 4 bases, and the junction held 12 bases outside the gene matches. The DNA of the CDR3 is TGTGCCAGCAGCCAAGATTGGGGGACTAGAAGGTCCCCAGATACGCAGTATTTT. It specifies CASSQDWGTRRSPDTQYF.

This clone was seen a handful of times. The chain links TRBV6-2 or TRBV6-3 to TRBJ1-5; D is possibly TRBD1 (5 bases). V lost 5 bases and J lost 3, with 8 bases in between. The CDR3 runs to 13 residues. Germline CDR1 MNHEY, CDR2 SVGEGT. CDR3 DNA sequence: TGTGCCAGCAGTGACAGCCTCAATCAGCCCCAGCATTTT. Amino acid sequence: CASSDSLNQPQHF.

The J gene is TRBJ1-1, the V gene TRBV11-2; tentative D call: TRBD1 (5 bases). In germline, CDR1 is SGHAT, CDR2 FQNNGV. There are 18 residues in the CDR3. The ends were cut back, 5 bases at V and 1 base at J, with 23 bases in the middle. In nucleotides, the CDR3 is TGTGCCAGCAGCCTTAGAGCCCAGACAGTCGGGGGGAACACTGAAGCTTTCTTT. It specifies CASSLRAQTVGGNTEAFF.

The chain joins TRBV18 to TRBJ2-3; 9 nucleotides match TRBD1. The V and J ends lost 3 bases and 2 bases, in that order; junction bases with no gene match: 6. CDR1 and CDR2 from the germline V gene are KGHSH and LQKENI. CDR3 size: 16 residues. The CDR3 region is CASSPPGQGYTDTQYF. DNA of the CDR3: TGTGCCAGCTCACCTCCGGGACAGGGATACACAGATACGCAGTATTTT.

The chain uses TRBV19 and TRBJ1-2, with D perhaps TRBD1 (5 bases). V shed 11 bases and J shed 6 bases, with 22 bases lying between them. The CDR3 extends over 14 amino acids. Germline-derived CDR1 and CDR2 are LNHDA and SQIVND (reference sequence). This CDR3 reads CASSQGPLDNGYTF. CDR3 nucleotides: TGTGCCTCCAGTCAGGGCCCCCTCGATAATGGCTACACCTTC. The whole variable domain, remainder taken from reference TRBV19 and TRBJ1-2, is DGGITQSPKYLFRKEGQNVTLSCEQNLNHDAMYWYRQDPGQGLRLIYYSQIVNDFQKGDIAEGYSVSREKKESFPLTVTSAQKNPTAFYLCASSQGPLDNGYTFGSGTRLTVV.

V usage is TRBV6-1 and J usage is TRBJ2-4, with 7 bases fitting TRBD1. V gave up 2 bases and J gave up 0 bases; unmatched junction bases: 1. Germline CDR1 is MNHNS and CDR2 is SASEGT. The CDR3 runs to 15 residues. CDR3 in amino acids: CASSENRGAKNIQYF. CDR3 nucleotides: TGTGCCAGCAGTGAAAACAGGGGAGCCAAAAACATTCAGTACTTC.

V is TRBV4-1 and J is TRBJ2-3; possible D gene TRBD2, 5 bases. V was trimmed by 0 bases and J by 6 bases, leaving 10 bases between them. The CDR3 is 14 residues long. Germline-derived CDR1 and CDR2 are MGHRA and YSYEKL. The CDR3 bases are TGCGCCAGCAGCCAAGAAGTCTCGGGGGATACGCAGTATTTT. Residues: CASSQEVSGDTQYF.

With regard to this clone: Different DNA sequences within this sample yield the same CDR3. This rearrangement joins TRBV5-1 to TRBJ2-7; D not certain. CDR1 is SGHRS, CDR2 YFSETQ, per germline. CDR3 length: 13 residues. The V end lost 0 bases, the J end lost 0 bases, and 4 bases lay between the germline ends. CDR3 nucleotides: TGCGCCAGCAGCTTGGCGGGCTCCTACGAGCAGTACTTC. Protein: CASSLAGSYEQYF.

This chain connects TRBV9 to TRBJ2-1; TRBD2 is a possible D gene (8 bases). Germline V lookup: CDR1 SGDLS, CDR2 YYNGEE. The CDR3 has 13 residues. With 5 bases removed from V and 7 bases from J, the gap between germline ends came to 13 bases. The CDR3 region is CASSSGTVNEQFF. For the CDR3, the DNA is TGTGCCAGCAGTAGCGGGACAGTTAATGAGCAGTTCTTC.

The rearrangement uses TRBV3-1 (or the pseudogene TRBV3-2) and TRBJ2-3; D uncertain. The CDR3 is 13 amino acids. From germline, CDR1 is LGHDT and CDR2 YNNKEL (reference sequence). Trimming cost V 6 bases and J 3 bases, with 10 bases left between them. The CDR3 coding sequence is TGTGCCAGCAGTTCGGTGGTTACAGATACGCAGTATTTT. Its protein product is CASSSVVTDTQYF.